Listed below are T cell receptor beta chains from one sample, sequenced in a study of beta chain features in type 1 diabetes. Produced via immunoSEQ multiplex PCR; TCRdb's table is partial and in-frame only. The table has some 410,000 clones, approximately 15% seen once. Sequenced sample: naive CD4+ T cells from blood. Receptors were obtained from a man aged 25-45 years in good health. The CDR3 runs from the conserved cysteine through the conserved F or W.

16,TRBJ2-2,TRBV7-9,CASSLSLAGITGELFF
14,TRBJ2-3,TRBV7-2,CASRGGISTDTQYF
13,TRBJ2-1,TRBV19,CASSPDKYNEQFF
14,TRBJ2-7,TRBV29-1,CSVSRGTRGYEQYF
13,TRBJ1-1,TRBV9,CASSIRQNTEAFF
16,TRBJ2-4,TRBV6-1,CASSEDRPSAKNIQYF
13,TRBJ1-5,TRBV30,CAWSPSRAAPQHF
10,TRBJ1-2,TRBV7-9,CASDDYGYTF
15,TRBJ2-1,TRBV2,CASKSSAREYNEQFF
13,TRBJ2-3,TRBV11-2,CASSLAGSDTQYF
12,TRBJ1-1,TRBV21-1,CASITGDTEAFF
15,TRBJ2-1,TRBV9,CASSVDPGGVNEQFF
15,TRBJ1-2,TRBV7-2,CASSLASGGSYGYTF
13,TRBJ1-1,TRBV7-9,CASSQGRATEAFF
13,TRBJ1-1,TRBV30,CAWSLRGNTEAFF
15,TRBJ1-2,TRBV9,CASSPGTGARLGYTF
16,TRBJ1-3,TRBV6-5,CASSYSSGAAGNTIYF
15,TRBJ2-3,TRBV29-1,CSVFTHLGSTDTQYF
16,TRBJ2-1,TRBV4-2,CASSQAGAADYNEQFF
15,TRBJ2-3,TRBV7-2,CASSPSGPSTDTQYF
15,TRBJ2-1,TRBV7-2,CASSFVAARRNEQFF
16,TRBJ2-1,TRBV14,CASSQIRRLSFYEQFF
15,TRBJ2-5,TRBV7-3,CASSLKGDKQETQYF
18,TRBJ2-6,TRBV7-9,CASSLGGGPLSGANVLTF
14,TRBJ2-5,TRBV7-3,CASSLSRDQETQYF
12,TRBJ2-2,TRBV30,CAWRPRTGELFF
17,TRBJ2-3,TRBV4-2,CASSRPPGLASTDTQYF
15,TRBJ2-7,TRBV19,CASSPRPGGTYEQYF
17,TRBJ2-1,TRBV14,CASSPATGGFSYNEQFF
15,TRBJ2-2,TRBV7-2,CASSPQRGGTGELFF
14,TRBJ1-2,TRBV6-5,CASSTGNRGYGYTF